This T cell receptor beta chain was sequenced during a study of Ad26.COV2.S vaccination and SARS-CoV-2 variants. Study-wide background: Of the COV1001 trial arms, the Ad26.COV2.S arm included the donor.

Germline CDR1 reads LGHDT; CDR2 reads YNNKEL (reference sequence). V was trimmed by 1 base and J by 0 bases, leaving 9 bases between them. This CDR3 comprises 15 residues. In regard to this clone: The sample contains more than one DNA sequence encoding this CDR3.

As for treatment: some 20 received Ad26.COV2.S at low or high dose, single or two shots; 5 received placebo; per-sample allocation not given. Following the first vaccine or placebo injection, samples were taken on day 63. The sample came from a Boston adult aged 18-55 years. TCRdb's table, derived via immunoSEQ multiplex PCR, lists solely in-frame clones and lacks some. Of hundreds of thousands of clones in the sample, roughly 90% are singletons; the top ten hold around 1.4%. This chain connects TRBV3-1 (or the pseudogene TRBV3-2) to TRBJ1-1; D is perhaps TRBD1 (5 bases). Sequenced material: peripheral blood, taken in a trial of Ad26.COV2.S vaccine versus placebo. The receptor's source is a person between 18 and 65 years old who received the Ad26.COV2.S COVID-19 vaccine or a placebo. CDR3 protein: CASSQAGGMNTEAFF. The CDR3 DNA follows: TGTGCCAGCAGCCAAGCTGGGGGTATGAACACTGAAGCTTTCTTT.